The 20 T cell receptor beta chains listed next were all sequenced from one sample in a study of human versus mouse CDR3 diversity and MHC coevolution (TCRdb year 2017). The protocol used for the library was the immunoSEQ multiplex PCR assay. Not all clones reach the TCRdb copy of this immuneACCESS table, which keeps in-frame sequences only. Checked studies attribute under half of the gap to unresolved V genes and leave the rest unexplained. The table for this sample lists tens of thousands of clones; around 93% of them were counted only once. The top ten constitute roughly 1.3% of the sample. What was sequenced was naive CD4+ T cells from blood. This sample's cell subset or site label indicates: CD45RO-negative CD62L-positive naive CD4 T cells. The receptor set was obtained from a person between 25 and 70 years old in good health.

The rearrangement uses TRBV14 and TRBJ1-2; 7 bases map to TRBD1. CDR3 length: 16 amino acids. With V trimmed by 0 bases and J by 7 bases, 11 bases remained unmatched. The germline gives CDR1 SGHDN, CDR2 FVKESK. As DNA, the CDR3 is TGTGCCAGCAGCCAAGACCGGGACAGAACAGGGGTTGGCTACACCTTC. Translation gives CASSQDRDRTGVGYTF.

This chain uses TRBV6-5 with TRBJ2-7, with TRBD2 as a possible D gene (6 bases). Germline lookup yields CDR1 MNHEY and CDR2 SVGAGI. The ends were cut back, 8 bases at V and 2 bases at J, with 13 bases in the middle. The CDR3 covers 13 residues. CDR3 DNA: TGTGCCAGCGGACGGGGGTTCGCCTACGAGCAGTACTTC. Protein sequence: CASGRGFAYEQYF.

This clone was detected only once. CDR3 amino acids: CASSWVGLNTEAFF. The DNA for the CDR3 is TGTGCCAGCAGTTGGGTGGGGCTGAACACTGAAGCTTTCTTT. V is TRBV6-5 and J is TRBJ1-1; D is perhaps TRBD1 (5 bases). CDR1 is MNHEY and CDR2 is SVGAGI in the germline V gene. The CDR3 contains 14 residues. Trimming removed 4 bases at V and 0 bases at J, with 9 bases between.

J is TRBJ2-5 and V is TRBV7-2; D might be TRBD1 (5 bases). The DNA end is a closer match to TRBJ2-7, so the J assignment may be wrong. Germline loops: CDR1 SGHTA, CDR2 FQGNSA. The CDR3 has 14 residues. CDR3 DNA sequence: TGTGCCAGCAGCTTATCGACAGCCCCCTACGAGCAGTACTTC. Its translation: CASSLSTAPYEQYF.

The CDR3 nucleotides read TGTGCCAGCAGTTCCCACTCTGGAAACACCATATATTTT. Its protein is CASSSHSGNTIYF. The rearrangement joins TRBV6-5 to TRBJ1-3; no clear D gene. This CDR3 is 13 amino acids long. Trimming left V 4 bases short and J 0 bases short, with 4 bases between. Germline loops: CDR1 MNHEY, CDR2 SVGAGI.

This chain uses TRBV27 with TRBJ2-7; TRBD1 aligns across 9 bases. V trimming: 0 bases; J trimming: 3 bases; junction bases outside the gene matches: 6. The CDR3 totals 16 residues. From germline, CDR1 is MNHEY and CDR2 SMNVEV (reference sequence). The CDR3 spells CASSLSSGQGNYEQYF. The CDR3 DNA follows: TGTGCCAGCAGTTTATCAAGTGGACAGGGGAACTACGAGCAGTACTTC.

V gene TRBV5-1 combines with J gene TRBJ2-1; D perhaps matches TRBD2 (5 bases). Germline V gene lookup returns CDR1 SGHRS and CDR2 YFSETQ. The CDR3 consists of 13 residues. Trimming cost V 1 base and J 9 bases, with 11 bases left between them. The CDR3 loop is CASSLIRGGEQFF. The CDR3 DNA reads as TGCGCCAGCAGCTTGATCCGCGGAGGTGAGCAGTTCTTC.

The sample holds one count of this clone. The V and J genes are TRBV7-2 and TRBJ1-1; maybe TRBD1 (5 bases). This CDR3 has 14 amino acids. V lost 5 bases and J 6 bases, leaving 16 bases between the germline ends. CDR1 is SGHTA and CDR2 is FQGNSA in the germline V gene. CDR3 in DNA: TGTGCCAGCAGCATCAGGGTGGAGGGGCCTGAAGCTTTCTTT. Amino acid sequence: CASSIRVEGPEAFF.

The rearrangement links TRBV6-1 to TRBJ1-1; tentatively, D is TRBD1 (5 bases). The CDR3 sequence is 14 residues long. Trimming stripped 6 bases from V and 4 bases from J, with 15 bases between. Looked up from germline, CDR1 is MNHNS and CDR2 is SASEGT. CDR3 nucleotides: TGTGCCAGCAGCCCCATGGGGGGGGGCACTGAAGCTTTCTTT. Protein product: CASSPMGGGTEAFF.

This clone was seen just once. V gene TRBV5-1 combines with J gene TRBJ2-5; possible D gene TRBD1, 6 bases. Looked up from germline, CDR1 is SGHRS and CDR2 is YFSETQ. The V end lost 0 bases, the J end lost 4 bases, and 13 bases lay between the germline ends. This CDR3 has 15 residues. CDR3: CASSLAGQEGETQYF. The CDR3 coding sequence is TGCGCCAGCAGCTTGGCGGGACAAGAGGGAGAGACCCAGTACTTC.

The CDR3 spells CASSYDSLSGANVLTF. DNA for the CDR3: TGTGCCAGCAGTTACGACAGTCTCTCTGGGGCCAACGTCCTGACTTTC. The V and J genes are TRBV6-5 and TRBJ2-6; a weak D match, TRBD1 (5 bases). CDR3 length: 16 amino acids. Trimming took off 2 bases at V and 0 bases at J, with 8 bases between the two ends. CDR1 and CDR2 (germline): MNHEY, SVGAGI.

V gene TRBV7-3 combines with J gene TRBJ1-3; weak D call: TRBD1 (5 bases). The germline gives CDR1 SGHTA, CDR2 FQGTGA. The CDR3 spans 15 residues. V was pared by 5 bases and J by 0 bases, with 11 bases between. The CDR3 spells CASSPTGDSGNTIYF. The DNA for the CDR3 is TGTGCCAGCAGCCCCACAGGAGACTCTGGAAACACCATATATTTT.

The gene calls are TRBV27 and TRBJ1-2; TRBD1 matches at 9 bases. Germline CDR1 is MNHEY and CDR2 is SMNVEV (reference sequence). This CDR3 spans 15 amino acids. Unmatched junction bases numbered 12, after V lost 5 bases and J lost 8 bases. CDR3 sequence (DNA): TGTGCCAGCAGTATCTCCCGGGACAGGGTTGGCGGCTACACCTTC. Amino acid sequence: CASSISRDRVGGYTF.

This rearrangement joins TRBV19 to TRBJ2-1, with D perhaps matching TRBD1 (6 bases). This CDR3 is 12 amino acids long. V was clipped by 5 bases and J by 12 bases, with 14 bases between them. Germline CDR1 reads LNHDA; CDR2 reads SQIVND (reference sequence). This CDR3 reads CASSGNRARQFF. CDR3 coding DNA: TGTGCCAGTAGTGGGAACAGGGCGCGGCAGTTCTTC.

The rearrangement links TRBV6-1 to TRBJ2-3; perhaps TRBD2 as D (6 bases). Germline lookup yields CDR1 MNHNS and CDR2 SASEGT. Trimming removed 7 bases from V and 2 bases from J, with 10 bases in between. The CDR3 length is 13 residues. For the CDR3, the DNA is TGTGCCAGCACTGGGACTGTCACAGATACGCAGTATTTT. Translated, it gives CASTGTVTDTQYF.

The V gene is TRBV5-1, the J gene TRBJ1-2; 7 nucleotides agree with TRBD1. V lost 3 bases to trimming and J lost 1 base; unmatched junction nucleotides: 3. In germline, CDR1 is SGHRS, CDR2 YFSETQ. CDR3 size: 14 residues. The CDR3 sequence: CASSWDRLNYGYTF. As DNA, the CDR3 is TGCGCCAGCAGCTGGGACAGACTTAACTATGGCTACACCTTC.

The CDR3 nucleotides read TGTGCCAGCAGCTTAGCGCCGGGGACAGGGGGTACAGATACGCAGTATTTT. This sequence encodes CASSLAPGTGGTDTQYF. The chain links TRBV7-2 to TRBJ2-3; 11 nucleotides line up with TRBD1. Germline V gene lookup returns CDR1 SGHTA and CDR2 FQGNSA. The CDR3 extends over 17 amino acids. J lost 3 bases, V lost 0 bases, and 5 bases had no gene match.

As concerns this clone: Other DNA sequences of this sample code for an identical CDR3. The CDR3 nucleotides read TGCGCCAGCAGCTTGGCAGGAGAGACCCAGTACTTC. Translating gives CASSLAGETQYF. V is TRBV5-1 and J is TRBJ2-5, with D unresolved. The CDR3 runs 12 residues. Trimming left V 0 bases short and J 4 bases short, with 4 bases between. Per germline, CDR1 SGHRS and CDR2 YFSETQ.

V usage is TRBV5-1 and J usage is TRBJ1-1; no clear D. This CDR3 is built from 13 residues. Germline CDR1 reads SGHRS; CDR2 reads YFSETQ. Trimming cost V 1 base and J 4 bases, with 8 bases left between them. The CDR3 nucleotides read TGCGCCAGCAGCTTGTCGCGGGCCACTGAAGCTTTCTTT. It encodes CASSLSRATEAFF.

CDR3 coding DNA: TGCGCCAGCAGCATTTCAGGGGGCTATCTCTACGAGCAGTACTTC. This encodes CASSISGGYLYEQYF. The V call is TRBV5-1, the J call TRBJ2-7; 8 nucleotides match TRBD1. This CDR3 spans 15 amino acids. The J segment lost 3 bases and the V segment lost 4 bases, leaving 9 bases of the junction unmatched. In germline, CDR1 is SGHRS, CDR2 YFSETQ.